The rows below give T cell receptor beta chains drawn from one sample of a study of T cell responses to AZD1222 COVID-19 vaccine. Repertoires were generated with immunoSEQ multiplex PCR, while TCRdb's copy carries only in-frame clones and drops some. The sample carries 130,000 to 150,000 clones, around 90% recorded once. The specimen comprised peripheral blood, sampled 28 days after the second dose of the MenACWY control vaccine. The receptors were sampled from an adult who received the MenACWY meningococcal vaccine as a control. CDR3s include the opening cysteine and the closing phenylalanine or tryptophan. D genes are given only for firm matches. Rows may omit the clone size; those that give it use once, few, many or a size class.

D gene	clone size	V gene	J gene	CDR3 DNA	CDR3 protein
TRBD1	-	TRBV5-6	TRBJ1-1	TGTGCCAGCAGTCCTGACAGGGACACTGAAGCTTTCTTT	CASSPDRDTEAFF
-	-	TRBV25-1	TRBJ1-3	TGTGCCAGCAGTGCCTTCTTGGGGGCCCTGGACTCTGGAAACACCATATATTTT	CASSAFLGALDSGNTIYF
TRBD2	once	TRBV4-1	TRBJ2-3	TGCGCCAGCAGCCAATGGGGGACTAGCGGGAGCACAGATACGCAGTATTTT	CASSQWGTSGSTDTQYF
TRBD1	-	TRBV5-8	TRBJ1-3	TGTGCCAGCAGCTTGGCGGGACAGACTAGAAACACCATATATTTT	CASSLAGQTRNTIYF
-	-	TRBV19	TRBJ1-5	TGTGCCAGTAGTATGTTCTTACAGGGCAACAATCAGCCCCAGCATTTT	CASSMFLQGNNQPQHF
-	-	TRBV7-6	TRBJ1-1	TGTGCCAGCAGCCATAGGAGTTTCAACACTGAAGCTTTCTTT	CASSHRSFNTEAFF
-	-	TRBV7-2	TRBJ2-7	TGTGCCAGCAGTGATTATTTCGGCGAGCAGTACTTC	CASSDYFGEQYF
-	-	TRBV30	TRBJ2-7	TGTGCCTGGAGTAAAGGCTCCTACGAGCAGTACTTC	CAWSKGSYEQYF
TRBD1	-	TRBV7-2	TRBJ1-1	TGTGCCAGCAGCTTAGATGGGAACAGGGGGGTGGACACTGAAGCTTTCTTT	CASSLDGNRGVDTEAFF
-	-	TRBV5-1	TRBJ2-3	TGCGCCAGCCGTGGAGGGCCTGGAGATACGCAGTATTTT	CASRGGPGDTQYF
-	-	TRBV7-6	TRBJ1-4	TGTGCCAGCAGCCAGGACCGTTGGGCTAATGAAAAACTGTTTTTT	CASSQDRWANEKLFF
-	-	TRBV18	TRBJ1-1	TGTGCCAGCTCACCCCGCAGCCCGACAGGGAACACTGAAGCTTTCTTT	CASSPRSPTGNTEAFF
-	-	TRBV7-9	TRBJ1-5	TGTGCCAGCAGCTTAGGGACTCAGCCCCAGCATTTT	CASSLGTQPQHF
-	few	TRBV4-2	TRBJ1-1	TGTGCCAGCAGCCCCCTTGGACGGGTCCGTTTTATGAACACTGAAGCTTTCTTT	CASSPLGRVRFMNTEAFF
TRBD1	-	TRBV5-6	TRBJ2-7	TGTGCCAGCAGCGTGCTCGGGACAGGTACCTCCTACGAGCAGTACTTC	CASSVLGTGTSYEQYF
-	-	TRBV7-3	TRBJ2-2	TGTGCCAGCAGCTTAGGGGGTAGCGGCGGGGAGCTGTTTTTT	CASSLGGSGGELFF
TRBD1	-	TRBV30	TRBJ1-1	TGTGCCTGGCACAGGGGGAACACTGAAGCTTTCTTT	CAWHRGNTEAFF
TRBD2	-	TRBV4-1	TRBJ2-5	TGCGCCAGCAGCCACCCGGGACTAGCGGGGGGGCCCCAAGAGACCCAGTACTTC	CASSHPGLAGGPQETQYF
-	-	TRBV4-2	TRBJ2-3	TGTGCCAGCAGCCAAGGGGCAGGACGGGCAGATACGCAGTATTTT	CASSQGAGRADTQYF
-	once	TRBV9	TRBJ1-2	TGTGCCAGCAGCGACAGTGTCTACTATGGCTACACCTTC	CASSDSVYYGYTF
TRBD1	-	TRBV10-3	TRBJ2-1	TGTGCCATCAGTGATGGACAGGGGGCACACAATGAGCAGTTCTTC	CAISDGQGAHNEQFF
TRBD2	few	TRBV7-9	TRBJ2-1	TGTGCCAGCAGCTTAGCGGGACTAGCCAATGAGCAGTTCTTC	CASSLAGLANEQFF
-	-	TRBV4-3	TRBJ2-3	TGCGCCAGCAGCCAAGCCAGCGGTAGCACAGATACGCAGTATTTT	CASSQASGSTDTQYF
-	-	TRBV7-8	TRBJ2-1	TGTGCCAGCAGCTTAGGAGTGGGGGATGAGCAGTTCTTC	CASSLGVGDEQFF
TRBD1	-	TRBV5-5	TRBJ1-5	TGTGCCAGCAGTGGACAGGGAACCAGCAATCAGCCCCAGCATTTT	CASSGQGTSNQPQHF
-	-	TRBV4-3	TRBJ1-5	TGCGCCAGCAGCCAAGAGTATTTGTCTAGCAATCAGCCCCAGCATTTT	CASSQEYLSSNQPQHF
-	-	TRBV20-1	TRBJ1-5	TGCAGTGCTAGTTCTGGGAGCAATCAGCCCCAGCATTTT	CSASSGSNQPQHF
TRBD2	-	TRBV7-3	TRBJ2-2	TGTGCCAGCAGCCTGACTAGCGGGGGAGAAGGGACCGGGGAGCTGTTTTTT	CASSLTSGGEGTGELFF
-	-	TRBV5-1	TRBJ2-5	TGCGCCAGCAGCAGCGGACAGAGCCAAGAGACCCAGTACTTC	CASSSGQSQETQYF
-	-	TRBV5-1	TRBJ2-7	TGCGCCAGCAGCTTGTTCGGGGACAAGTCCTACGAGCAGTACTTC	CASSLFGDKSYEQYF
TRBD2	once	TRBV9	TRBJ2-2	TGTGCCAGCAGCGCGCGACTAGCGGGGAACACCGGGGAGCTGTTTTTT	CASSARLAGNTGELFF
TRBD1	-	TRBV27	TRBJ2-7	TGTGCCAGCAGGGGAAATGGACAGGCCTACGAGCAGTACTTC	CASRGNGQAYEQYF
-	-	TRBV6-5	TRBJ1-5	TGTGCCAGCAGTTACCGGGGAAATAGCAATCAGCCCCAGCATTTT	CASSYRGNSNQPQHF
TRBD1	-	TRBV5-1	TRBJ2-3	TGCGCCAGCAGCGGGGACAGGGGCCTCTCGACAGATACGCAGTATTTT	CASSGDRGLSTDTQYF
-	-	TRBV6-1	TRBJ2-7	TGTGCCAGCAGTGAAGGTGCAGACAGCTCCTACGAGCAGTACTTC	CASSEGADSSYEQYF